The entry below gives a single T cell receptor beta chain sequence along with its context. What it recognizes is unknown. These data originate in a study of CD8 T cells in ankylosing spondylitis. Study-wide results and caveats: There was a TCR beta motif, made of fewer than 10 highly homologous variants, that appeared characteristic of ankylosing spondylitis blood. Significant enrichment of disease-linked clones was reported in matched ankylosing spondylitis synovial fluid.

Trimming cost V 0 bases and J 5 bases; bases outside gene matches: 4. The germline V gene encodes CDR1 SGHRS and CDR2 YFSETQ. The CDR3 spans 15 residues. In TCRdb, the 5' RACE reads were re-called with MiXCR into one record per CDR3 protein. The data hold hundreds of thousands of distinct CDR3 sequences, with roughly 12% observed a single time. The receptor's source is a male donor with ankylosing spondylitis. The sequenced material came from blood, either unsorted or a sorted T cell fraction (not recorded which). This chain connects TRBV5-1 to TRBJ2-1, with TRBD2 identical over 8 bases. For the CDR3, the DNA is TGCGCCAGCAGCTTGGAAGCGGGAGTGGACAATGAGCAGTTCTTC. This gives the protein CASSLEAGVDNEQFF.